The 11 T cell receptor beta chains below come from one sample, sequenced in a study of cytomegalovirus exposure and HLA in healthy donors. 60 Vbeta and 13 Jbeta primers were used in PCR. Repertoires were generated with immunoSEQ multiplex PCR, while TCRdb's copy carries only in-frame clones and drops some. This table has almost 200,000 clones, 85% appearing once. Input material: PBMCs. These receptors came from a woman aged 50 to 60 in good health and CMV-seronegative.

The chain joins TRBV7-2 to TRBJ1-2; a weak D match, TRBD1 (6 bases). The CDR3 covers 17 residues. Germline CDR1 SGHTA, CDR2 FQGNSA. The V end lost 3 bases, the J end lost 6 bases, and 23 bases lay between the germline ends. In DNA form, the CDR3 reads TGTGCCAGCAGCTTGGCCCCGGGCGGGCGGGGGGCGCATGGCTACACCTTC. This codes for CASSLAPGGRGAHGYTF.

The J gene is TRBJ2-1, the V gene TRBV9; TRBD2 agrees at 11 bases. J was trimmed by 8 bases and V by 4 bases; bases with no gene match: 8. The CDR3 length is 15 residues. Germline-derived CDR1 and CDR2 are SGDLS and YYNGEE. CDR3 region: CASSTRLAGYHEQFF. CDR3 coding DNA: TGTGCCAGCAGCACCAGACTAGCGGGATATCATGAGCAGTTCTTC.

The rearrangement uses TRBV28 and TRBJ1-1, with 11 bases that match TRBD1. Germline CDR1 MDHEN, CDR2 SYDVKM. V dropped 6 bases and J dropped 6; count of bases not matched to a gene: 15. CDR3 length: 17 residues. The CDR3 sequence is CASSPLAGQGAGAEAFF. The CDR3 DNA sequence: TGTGCCAGCAGCCCACTCGCTGGACAGGGGGCGGGGGCTGAAGCTTTCTTT. Full variable domain (remainder filled in from reference TRBV28 and TRBJ1-1): DVKVTQSSRYLVKRTGEKVFLECVQDMDHENMFWYRQDPGLGLRLIYFSYDVKMKEKGDIPEGYSVSREKKERFSLILESASTNQTSMYLCASSPLAGQGAGAEAFFGQGTRLTVV.

The genes are TRBV11-2 and TRBJ2-7; 13 positions agree with TRBD2. The CDR3 extends over 16 amino acids. Germline CDR1 SGHAT, CDR2 FQNNGV. V gave up 5 bases and J gave up 5 bases; unmatched junction bases: 9. The CDR3 here is CASSPGLAGDTHEQYF. As DNA, the CDR3 is TGTGCCAGCAGCCCCGGACTAGCGGGAGATACCCACGAGCAGTACTTC.

The chain employs TRBV19 and TRBJ1-3, with D unresolved. The CDR3 sequence is 17 residues long. Trimming stripped 6 bases from V and 2 bases from J, with 20 bases between. Germline V lookup: CDR1 LNHDA, CDR2 SQIVND (reference sequence). CDR3 coding DNA: TGTGCCAGTAGCTTAACGGGATTTCAAGTTCCTGGAAACACCATATATTTT. Translation: CASSLTGFQVPGNTIYF.

The chain uses TRBV6-1 and TRBJ1-2; D uncertain. V gave up 5 bases and J gave up 2 bases, with 12 bases separating them. Germline V gives CDR1 MNHNS, CDR2 SASEGT. There are 14 residues in the CDR3. The CDR3, as DNA: TGTGCCAGCAGTCCCGAGAGGCAGAACTATGGCTACACCTTC. Encoded protein: CASSPERQNYGYTF.

V and J are TRBV5-4 and TRBJ2-5; TRBD1 agrees at 11 bases. The junction had 6 bases not matched to a gene; V was cut back by 3 bases and J by 5 bases. The CDR3 totals 15 residues. CDR1 and CDR2 from the germline V gene are SGHNT and YYREEE (reference sequence). As DNA, the CDR3 is TGTGCCAGCAGCTACGGGACAGGGGGTGATGAGACCCAGTACTTC. It translates to CASSYGTGGDETQYF.

V is TRBV11-2 and J is TRBJ2-1, with 10 bases that match TRBD1. Trimming at V came to 6 bases and at J to 1 base, leaving 3 bases not matched to a gene. Germline CDR1 and CDR2: SGHAT and FQNNGV. The CDR3 covers 15 residues. The CDR3 region has the DNA TGTGCCAGCAGTCGGACAGGGGGGTCCTACAATGAGCAGTTCTTC. This encodes CASSRTGGSYNEQFF.

The chain combines TRBV11-2 with TRBJ2-5; 7 bases fit TRBD1. V shed 1 base and J 4 bases; nucleotides not matched to a gene: 3. CDR3 length: 14 residues. The germline gives CDR1 SGHAT, CDR2 FQNNGV. Here the CDR3 DNA reads TGTGCCAGCAGCTTAGGGACAGGAGGAGAGACCCAGTACTTC. It codes for CASSLGTGGETQYF.

The CDR3 DNA sequence: TGTGCCAGCAGTAAGGGACTAGCGGGGATTTACGAGCAGTACTTC. This gives the protein CASSKGLAGIYEQYF. The chain carries TRBV28 and TRBJ2-7, with 13 bases identical to TRBD2. CDR3 length: 15 amino acids. V lost 5 bases, J lost 4 bases, and 5 bases stayed unmatched. Germline CDR1 reads MDHEN; CDR2 reads SYDVKM.

The rearrangement joins TRBV28 to TRBJ1-5; possibly TRBD1 for D (5 bases). The CDR3 covers 15 residues. Germline V gene sequence: CDR1 MDHEN, CDR2 SYDVKM. Trimming shortened V by 2 bases and J by 3 bases, and 11 bases separated the two germline ends. The CDR3 coding sequence is TGTGCCAGCAGTTTAGGGGGGAATTTCAATCAGCCCCAGCATTTT. Amino acids: CASSLGGNFNQPQHF. Full variable domain (remainder filled in from reference TRBV28 and TRBJ1-5): DVKVTQSSRYLVKRTGEKVFLECVQDMDHENMFWYRQDPGLGLRLIYFSYDVKMKEKGDIPEGYSVSREKKERFSLILESASTNQTSMYLCASSLGGNFNQPQHFGDGTRLSIL.